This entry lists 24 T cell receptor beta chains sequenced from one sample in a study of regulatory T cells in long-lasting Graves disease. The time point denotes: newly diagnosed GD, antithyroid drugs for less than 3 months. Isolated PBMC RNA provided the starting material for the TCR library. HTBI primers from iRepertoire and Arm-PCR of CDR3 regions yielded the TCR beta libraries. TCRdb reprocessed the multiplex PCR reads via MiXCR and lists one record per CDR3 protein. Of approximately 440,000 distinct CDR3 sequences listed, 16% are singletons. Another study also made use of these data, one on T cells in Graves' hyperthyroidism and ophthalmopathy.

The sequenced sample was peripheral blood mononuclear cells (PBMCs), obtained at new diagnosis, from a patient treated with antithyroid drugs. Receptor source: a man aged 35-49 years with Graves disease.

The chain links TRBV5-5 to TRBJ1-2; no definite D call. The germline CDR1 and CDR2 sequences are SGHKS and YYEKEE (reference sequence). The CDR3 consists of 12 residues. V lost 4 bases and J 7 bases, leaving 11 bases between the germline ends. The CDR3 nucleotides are TGTGCCAGCAGCCTCCAGAAAAGTGGCTACACCTTC. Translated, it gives CASSLQKSGYTF.

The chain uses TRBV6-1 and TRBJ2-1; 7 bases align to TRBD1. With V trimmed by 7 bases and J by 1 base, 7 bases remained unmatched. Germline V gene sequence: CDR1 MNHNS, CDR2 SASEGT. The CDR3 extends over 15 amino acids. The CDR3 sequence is CASTQGRLSYNEQFF. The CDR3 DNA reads TGTGCCAGCACACAGGGGCGGTTGTCCTACAATGAGCAGTTCTTC.

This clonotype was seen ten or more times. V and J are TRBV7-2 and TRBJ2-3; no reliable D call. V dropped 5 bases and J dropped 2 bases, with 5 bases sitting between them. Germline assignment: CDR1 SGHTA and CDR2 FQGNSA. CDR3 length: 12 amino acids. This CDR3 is CASSRITDTQYF. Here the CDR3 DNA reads TGTGCCAGCAGCCGTATCACAGATACGCAGTATTTT.

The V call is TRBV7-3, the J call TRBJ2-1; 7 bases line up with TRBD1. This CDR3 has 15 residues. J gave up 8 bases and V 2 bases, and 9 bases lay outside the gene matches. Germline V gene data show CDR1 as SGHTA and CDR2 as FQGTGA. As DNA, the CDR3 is TGTGCCAGCAGCTTAGGGGCAGGGGGTCCCTATGAGCAGTTCTTC. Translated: CASSLGAGGPYEQFF.

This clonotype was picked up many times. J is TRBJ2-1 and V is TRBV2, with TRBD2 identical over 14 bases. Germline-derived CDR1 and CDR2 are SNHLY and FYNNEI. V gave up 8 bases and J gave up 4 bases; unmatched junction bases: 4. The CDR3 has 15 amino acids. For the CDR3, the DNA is TGTGCCAGCGGCCGACTAGCGGGAGGGTACAATGAGCAGTTCTTC. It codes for CASGRLAGGYNEQFF.

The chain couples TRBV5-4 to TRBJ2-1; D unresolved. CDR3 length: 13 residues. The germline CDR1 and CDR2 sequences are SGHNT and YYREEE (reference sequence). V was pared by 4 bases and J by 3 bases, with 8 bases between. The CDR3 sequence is CASSPANYNEQFF. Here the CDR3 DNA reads TGTGCCAGCAGCCCGGCTAACTACAATGAGCAGTTCTTC.

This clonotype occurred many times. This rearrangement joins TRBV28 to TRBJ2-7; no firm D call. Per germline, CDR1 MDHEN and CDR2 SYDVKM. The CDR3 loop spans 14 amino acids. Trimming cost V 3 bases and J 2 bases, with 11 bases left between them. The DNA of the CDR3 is TGTGCCAGCAGTTTTTTCTACGGCGCCTACGAGCAGTACTTC. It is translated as CASSFFYGAYEQYF.

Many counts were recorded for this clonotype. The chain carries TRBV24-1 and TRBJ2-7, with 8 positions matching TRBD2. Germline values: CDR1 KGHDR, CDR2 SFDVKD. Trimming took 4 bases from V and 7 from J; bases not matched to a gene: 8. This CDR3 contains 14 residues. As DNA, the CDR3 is TGTGCCACCAGTGACCCCGGGACTAGTCCAGAGCAGTACTTC. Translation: CATSDPGTSPEQYF.

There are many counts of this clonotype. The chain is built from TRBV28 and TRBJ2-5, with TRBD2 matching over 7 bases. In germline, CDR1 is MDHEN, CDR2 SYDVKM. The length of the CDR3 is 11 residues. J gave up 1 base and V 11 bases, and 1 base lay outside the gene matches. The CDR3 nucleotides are TGTGCCGGGGGGGGCCAAGAGACCCAGTACTTC. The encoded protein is CAGGGQETQYF. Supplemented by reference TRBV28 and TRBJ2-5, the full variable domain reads DVKVTQSSRYLVKRTGEKVFLECVQDMDHENMFWYRQDPGLGLRLIYFSYDVKMKEKGDIPEGYSVSREKKERFSLILESASTNQTSMYLCAGGGQETQYFGPGTRLLVL.

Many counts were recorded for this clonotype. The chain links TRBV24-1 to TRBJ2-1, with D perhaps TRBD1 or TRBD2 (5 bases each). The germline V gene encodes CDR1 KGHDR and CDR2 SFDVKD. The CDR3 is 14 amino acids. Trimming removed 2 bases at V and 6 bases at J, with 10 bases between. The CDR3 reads CATSDSSGRNEQFF. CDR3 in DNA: TGTGCCACCAGTGATTCATCGGGACGCAATGAGCAGTTCTTC.

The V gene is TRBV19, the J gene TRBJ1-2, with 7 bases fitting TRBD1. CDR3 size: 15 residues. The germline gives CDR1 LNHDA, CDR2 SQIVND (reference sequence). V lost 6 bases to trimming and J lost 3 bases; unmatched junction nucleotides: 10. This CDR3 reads CASRATGATHYGYTF. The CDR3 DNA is TGTGCCAGTAGGGCAACAGGGGCCACCCACTATGGCTACACCTTC.

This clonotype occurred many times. CDR3 DNA sequence: TGTGCCAGCAGCCTCTCCTCTGGGTCCTATGGCTACACCTTC. Its protein is CASSLSSGSYGYTF. The V and J genes are TRBV3-1 and TRBJ1-2; no definite D call. The germline V gene encodes CDR1 LGHDT and CDR2 YNNKEL (reference sequence). There are 14 residues in the CDR3. V was cut by 4 bases and J by 4 bases, with 13 bases left in between.

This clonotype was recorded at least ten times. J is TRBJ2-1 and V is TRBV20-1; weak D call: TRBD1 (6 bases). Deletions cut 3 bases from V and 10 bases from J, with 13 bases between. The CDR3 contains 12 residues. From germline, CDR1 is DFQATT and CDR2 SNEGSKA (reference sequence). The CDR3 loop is CSASRGILEQFF. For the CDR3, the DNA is TGCAGTGCTAGTAGGGGGATTTTAGAGCAGTTCTTC.

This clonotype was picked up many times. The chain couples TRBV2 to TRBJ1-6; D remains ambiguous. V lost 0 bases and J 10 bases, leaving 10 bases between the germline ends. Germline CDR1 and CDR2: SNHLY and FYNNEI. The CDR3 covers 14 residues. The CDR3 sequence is CASSEALRGSPLHF. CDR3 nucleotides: TGTGCCAGCAGTGAAGCGCTTCGCGGATCACCCCTCCACTTT. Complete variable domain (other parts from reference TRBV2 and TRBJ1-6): EPEVTQTPSHQVTQMGQEVILRCVPISNHLYFYWYRQILGQKVEFLVSFYNNEISEKSEIFDDQFSVERPDGSNFTLKIRSTKLEDSAMYFCASSEALRGSPLHFGNGTRLTVT.

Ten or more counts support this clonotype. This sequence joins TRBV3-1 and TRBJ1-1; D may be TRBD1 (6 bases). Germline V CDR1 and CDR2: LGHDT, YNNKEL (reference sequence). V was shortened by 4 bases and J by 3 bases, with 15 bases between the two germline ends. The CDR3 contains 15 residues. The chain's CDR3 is CASSLGQKQYTEAFF. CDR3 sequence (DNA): TGTGCCAGCAGCCTCGGACAGAAACAATACACTGAAGCTTTCTTT.

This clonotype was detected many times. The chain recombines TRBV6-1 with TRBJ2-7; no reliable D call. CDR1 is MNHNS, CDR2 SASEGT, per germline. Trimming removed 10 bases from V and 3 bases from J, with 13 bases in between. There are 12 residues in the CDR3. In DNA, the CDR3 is TGTGCCACTCGCTTCTTTGACTACGAGCAGTACTTC. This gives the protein CATRFFDYEQYF.

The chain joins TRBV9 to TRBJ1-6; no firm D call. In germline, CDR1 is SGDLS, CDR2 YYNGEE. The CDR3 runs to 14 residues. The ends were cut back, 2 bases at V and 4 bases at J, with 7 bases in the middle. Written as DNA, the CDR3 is TGTGCCAGCAGCGTTGGCTTTTATAATTCACCCCTCCACTTT. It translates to CASSVGFYNSPLHF.

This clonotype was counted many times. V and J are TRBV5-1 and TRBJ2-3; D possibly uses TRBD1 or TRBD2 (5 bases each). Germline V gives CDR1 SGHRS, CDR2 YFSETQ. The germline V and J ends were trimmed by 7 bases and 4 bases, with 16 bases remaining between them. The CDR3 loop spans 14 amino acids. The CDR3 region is CASGRDQRPDTQYF. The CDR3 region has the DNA TGCGCCAGCGGCCGGGACCAACGGCCAGATACGCAGTATTTT.

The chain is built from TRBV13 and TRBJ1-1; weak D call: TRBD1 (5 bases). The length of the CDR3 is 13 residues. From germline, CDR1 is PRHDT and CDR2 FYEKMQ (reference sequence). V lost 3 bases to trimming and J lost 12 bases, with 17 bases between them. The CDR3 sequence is CASSFTPGPPSFF. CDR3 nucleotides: TGTGCCAGCAGCTTTACCCCGGGACCCCCATCTTTCTTT.

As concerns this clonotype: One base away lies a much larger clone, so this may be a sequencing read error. CDR3 DNA: TGTGCCAGCAGTTTCAGGGGGGAGAGAGAAAAACTGTTTTTT. This encodes CASSFRGEREKLFF. The chain carries TRBV12-3 or TRBV12-4 and TRBJ1-4, with 7 nucleotides matching TRBD1. With V trimmed by 3 bases and J by 8 bases, 6 bases remained unmatched. This CDR3 is 14 amino acids long.

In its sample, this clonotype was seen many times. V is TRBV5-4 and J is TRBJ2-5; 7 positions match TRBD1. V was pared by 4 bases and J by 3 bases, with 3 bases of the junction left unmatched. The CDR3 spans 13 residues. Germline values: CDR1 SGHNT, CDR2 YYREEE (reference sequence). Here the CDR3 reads CASSRGTEETQYF. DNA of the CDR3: TGTGCCAGCAGCCGTGGGACAGAAGAGACCCAGTACTTC.

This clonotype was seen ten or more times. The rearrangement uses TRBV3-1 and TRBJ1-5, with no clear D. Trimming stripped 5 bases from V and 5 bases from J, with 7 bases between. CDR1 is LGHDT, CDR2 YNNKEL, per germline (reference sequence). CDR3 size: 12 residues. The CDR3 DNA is TGTGCCAGCAGCGTTGAGGATCAGCCCCAGCATTTT. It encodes CASSVEDQPQHF.

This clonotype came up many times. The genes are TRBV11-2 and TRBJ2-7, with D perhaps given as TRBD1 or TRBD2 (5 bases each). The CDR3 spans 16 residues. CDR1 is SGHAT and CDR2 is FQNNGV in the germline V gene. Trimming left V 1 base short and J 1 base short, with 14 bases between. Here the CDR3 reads CASSLVAGTISYEQYF. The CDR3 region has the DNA TGTGCCAGCAGCTTAGTGGCCGGGACCATATCCTACGAGCAGTACTTC.

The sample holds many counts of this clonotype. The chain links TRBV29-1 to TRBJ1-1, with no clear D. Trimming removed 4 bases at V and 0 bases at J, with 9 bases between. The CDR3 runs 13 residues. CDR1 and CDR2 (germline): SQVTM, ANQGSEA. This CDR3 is CSVGGELNTEAFF. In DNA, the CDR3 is TGCAGCGTTGGCGGGGAGCTGAACACTGAAGCTTTCTTT.